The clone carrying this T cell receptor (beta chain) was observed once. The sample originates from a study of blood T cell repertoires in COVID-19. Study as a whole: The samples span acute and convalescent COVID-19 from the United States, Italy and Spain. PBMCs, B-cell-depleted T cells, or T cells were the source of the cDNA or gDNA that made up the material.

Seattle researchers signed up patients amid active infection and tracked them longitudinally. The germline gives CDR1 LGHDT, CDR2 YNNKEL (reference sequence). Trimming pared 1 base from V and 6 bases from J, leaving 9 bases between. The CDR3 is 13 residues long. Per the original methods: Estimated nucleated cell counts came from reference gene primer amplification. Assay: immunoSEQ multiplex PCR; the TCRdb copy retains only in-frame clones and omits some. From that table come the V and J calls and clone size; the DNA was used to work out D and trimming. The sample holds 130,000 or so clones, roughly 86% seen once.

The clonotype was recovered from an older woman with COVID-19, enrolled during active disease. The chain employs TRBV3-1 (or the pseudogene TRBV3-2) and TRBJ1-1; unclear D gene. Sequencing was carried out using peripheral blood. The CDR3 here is CASSQGEPSEAFF. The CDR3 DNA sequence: TGTGCCAGCAGCCAAGGGGAGCCGTCTGAAGCTTTCTTT.